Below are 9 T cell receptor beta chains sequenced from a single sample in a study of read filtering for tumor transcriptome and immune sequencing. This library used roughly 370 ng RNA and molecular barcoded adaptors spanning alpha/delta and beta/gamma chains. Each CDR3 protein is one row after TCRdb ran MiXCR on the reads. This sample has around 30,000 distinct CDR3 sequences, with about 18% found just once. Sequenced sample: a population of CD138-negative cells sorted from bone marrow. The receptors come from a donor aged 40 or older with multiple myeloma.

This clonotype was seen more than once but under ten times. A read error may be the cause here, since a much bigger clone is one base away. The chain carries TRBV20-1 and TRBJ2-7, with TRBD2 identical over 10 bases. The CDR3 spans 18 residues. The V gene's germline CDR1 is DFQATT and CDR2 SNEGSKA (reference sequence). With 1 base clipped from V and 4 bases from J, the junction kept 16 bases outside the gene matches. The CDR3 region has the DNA TGCAGTGCTAGAGGGGCTAGCGGGAGAGTTAAAACCTTGTACGAGCAGTACTTC. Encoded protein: CSARGASGRVKTLYEQYF.

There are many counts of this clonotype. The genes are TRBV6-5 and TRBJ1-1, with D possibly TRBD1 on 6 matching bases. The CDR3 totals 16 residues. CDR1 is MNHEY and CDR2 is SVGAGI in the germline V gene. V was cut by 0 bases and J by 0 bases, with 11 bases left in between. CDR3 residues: CASSYSAGAMNTEAFF. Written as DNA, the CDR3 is TGTGCCAGCAGTTACTCGGCAGGGGCCATGAACACTGAAGCTTTCTTT.

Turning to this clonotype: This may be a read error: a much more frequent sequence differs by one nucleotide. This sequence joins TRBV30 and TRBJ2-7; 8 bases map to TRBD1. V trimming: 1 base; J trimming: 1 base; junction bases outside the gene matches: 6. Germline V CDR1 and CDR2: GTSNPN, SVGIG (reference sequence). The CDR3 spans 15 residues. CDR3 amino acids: CAWSARQGWSYEQYF. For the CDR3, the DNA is TGTGCCTGGAGTGCTAGACAGGGGTGGTCCTACGAGCAGTACTTC.

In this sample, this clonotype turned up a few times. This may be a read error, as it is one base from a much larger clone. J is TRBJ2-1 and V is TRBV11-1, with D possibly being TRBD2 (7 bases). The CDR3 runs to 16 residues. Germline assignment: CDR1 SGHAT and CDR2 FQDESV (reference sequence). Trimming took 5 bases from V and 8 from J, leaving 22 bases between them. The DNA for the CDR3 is TGTGCCAGCAGCCTAGAAGGGGACGGGGGGCTACATGAGCAGTTCTTC. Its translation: CASSLEGDGGLHEQFF.

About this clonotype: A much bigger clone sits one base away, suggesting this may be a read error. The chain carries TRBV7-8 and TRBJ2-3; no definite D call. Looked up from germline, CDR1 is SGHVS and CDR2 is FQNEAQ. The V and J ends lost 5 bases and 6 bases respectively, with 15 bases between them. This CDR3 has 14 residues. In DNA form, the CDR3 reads TGTGCCAGCAGCCCTAGGATTAACTCCGATACGCAGTATTTT. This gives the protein CASSPRINSDTQYF.

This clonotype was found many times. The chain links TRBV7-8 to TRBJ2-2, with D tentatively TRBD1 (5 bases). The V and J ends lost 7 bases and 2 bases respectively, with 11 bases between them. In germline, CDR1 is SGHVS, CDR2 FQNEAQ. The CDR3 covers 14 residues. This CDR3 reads CASKSTGNTGELFF. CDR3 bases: TGTGCCAGCAAAAGCACAGGCAACACCGGGGAGCTGTTTTTT.

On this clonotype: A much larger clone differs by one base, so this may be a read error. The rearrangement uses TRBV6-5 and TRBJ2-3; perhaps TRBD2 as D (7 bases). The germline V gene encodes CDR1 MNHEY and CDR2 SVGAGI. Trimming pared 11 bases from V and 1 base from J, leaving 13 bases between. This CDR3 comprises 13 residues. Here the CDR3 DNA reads TGTGCCGCCGGGGGGCTTGGCACAGATACGCAGTATTTT. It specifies CAAGGLGTDTQYF.

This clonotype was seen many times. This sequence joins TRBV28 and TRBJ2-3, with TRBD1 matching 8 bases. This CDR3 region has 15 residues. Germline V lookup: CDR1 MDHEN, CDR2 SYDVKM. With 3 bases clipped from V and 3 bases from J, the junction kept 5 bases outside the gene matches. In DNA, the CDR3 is TGTGCCAGCAGTTTTGTCAGGGGGCTAACAGATACGCAGTATTTT. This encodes CASSFVRGLTDTQYF.

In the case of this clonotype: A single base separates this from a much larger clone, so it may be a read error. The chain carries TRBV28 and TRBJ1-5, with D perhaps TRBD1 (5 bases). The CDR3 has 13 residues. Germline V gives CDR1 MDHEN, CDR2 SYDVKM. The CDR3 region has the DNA TGTGCCAGCGGGGGTTGGGGCAAGCAGCCCCAGCATTTT. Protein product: CASGGWGKQPQHF.